A selection of T cell receptor beta chains follows, all from one sample in a study of T cells expressing NK-cell markers. TCRdb reanalyzed the 5' RACE reads, giving one entry per CDR3 protein sequence and no DNA. The specimen's table records 400,000 to 550,000 distinct CDR3 sequences. The sequencing sample was made of blood T cells: a sorted CD56 or NKG2C T cell subset, CD4+ or CD8+ T cells, or bulk PBMC T cells (not recorded which). Receptor source: a woman between 18 and 75 years old in good health. Each CDR3 is given with its conserved first and last residue. Fields, in order: J gene, CDR3 length, V gene, CDR3 protein.

TRBJ1-2,15,TRBV20-1,CSAFKTSEANYGYTF
TRBJ2-1,13,TRBV20-1,CSARPLAVDEQFF
TRBJ1-2,13,TRBV2,CASKGPDNYGYTF
TRBJ2-1,14,TRBV30,CAWSVGLAYNEQFF
TRBJ2-1,16,TRBV3-1,CASSQALTTVYNEQFF
TRBJ1-1,13,TRBV30,CAWTEVGGTEAFF
TRBJ1-3,13,TRBV29-1,CSVELGPGNTIYF
TRBJ1-1,14,TRBV4-3,CASSQVWVNTEAFF
TRBJ2-5,14,TRBV7-2,CASSPRSNQETQYF
TRBJ1-2,14,TRBV27,CASSPGGQSYGYTF
TRBJ2-1,13,TRBV12-3/TRBV12-4,CASSFWRYNEQFF
TRBJ1-1,15,TRBV5-1,CASSGDRWGSPEAFF
TRBJ1-1,14,TRBV20-1,CSAFPTVPVTEAFF
TRBJ1-5,14,TRBV20-1,CSANNRGRDQPQHF
TRBJ1-2,15,TRBV10-1,CASATGTAPVYGYTF
TRBJ2-5,16,TRBV5-1,CASSLVYSGGSETQYF
TRBJ2-7,14,TRBV4-3,CASSQVLSSGEQYF
TRBJ2-3,15,TRBV20-1,CSARILGPWADTQYF
TRBJ2-7,14,TRBV29-1,CSVDIAGGSYEQYF
TRBJ2-5,14,TRBV5-6,CASSFQGREETQYF
TRBJ2-1,15,TRBV6-2/TRBV6-3,CASSYWAPSYNEQFF
TRBJ2-3,15,TRBV19,CASSINGEAPDTQYF
TRBJ1-2,16,TRBV4-1,CASSYPGSSKDYGYTF
TRBJ2-7,15,TRBV6-1,CASSEADRGKYEQYF